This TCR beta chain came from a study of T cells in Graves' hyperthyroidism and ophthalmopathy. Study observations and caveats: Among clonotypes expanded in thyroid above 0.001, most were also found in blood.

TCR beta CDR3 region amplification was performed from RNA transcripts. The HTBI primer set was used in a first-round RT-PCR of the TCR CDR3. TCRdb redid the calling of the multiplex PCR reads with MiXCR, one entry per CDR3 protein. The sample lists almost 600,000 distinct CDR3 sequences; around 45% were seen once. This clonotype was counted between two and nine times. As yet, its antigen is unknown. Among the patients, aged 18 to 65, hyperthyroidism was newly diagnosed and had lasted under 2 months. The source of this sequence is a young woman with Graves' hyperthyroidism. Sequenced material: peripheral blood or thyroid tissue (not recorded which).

The CDR3 sequence: CASSFGGHLNTEAFF. The CDR3 region has the DNA TGTGCCAGCAGCTTTGGGGGACACTTGAACACTGAAGCTTTCTTT. The chain is built from TRBV11-3 and TRBJ1-1, with a tentative D call TRBD1 (6 bases). Per the germline V gene, CDR1 is SGHNT and CDR2 is YENEEA. The CDR3 contains 15 residues. The V and J ends lost 3 bases and 0 bases respectively, with 11 bases between them. Supplemented by reference TRBV11-3 and TRBJ1-1, the full variable domain reads EAGVVQSPRYKIIEKKQPVAFWCNPISGHNTLYWYLQNLGQGPELLIRYENEEAVDDSQLPKDRFSAERLKGVDSTLKIQPAELGDSAVYLCASSFGGHLNTEAFFGQGTRLTVV.